Listed here is a single T cell receptor beta chain. Its specificity is not known. PCR used 60 Vbeta primers and 13 Jbeta primers. Here immunoSEQ multiplex PCR was the method, and the copy in TCRdb shows in-frame clones only, minus some. The sample includes roughly 150,000 clones, over 75% seen only once; the top ten take about 5.6%. The source of the sample is a study of cytomegalovirus exposure and HLA in healthy donors. Trimming removed 3 bases from V and 4 bases from J, with 4 bases in between. This CDR3 spans 12 amino acids. Per germline, CDR1 LNHDA and CDR2 SQIVND (reference sequence). Study-wide results and caveats: Later analysis associated a missense DCLRE1C variant with TCR beta V- and J-gene trimming. Sequencing had likely introduced a cluster of highly shared sequence variants as an artifact.

This chain links TRBV19 with TRBJ2-1; D uncertain. The sample taken for sequencing was PBMCs. The clonotype comes from a man under 40 in good health and CMV-seropositive. CDR3 residues: CASSIYYNEQFF. In nucleotides, the CDR3 is TGTGCCAGTAGTATTTATTACAATGAGCAGTTCTTC.